Reported below is one T cell receptor (beta chain). The data derive from a study of blood T cell repertoires in COVID-19. Libraries were prepared by immunoSEQ multiplex PCR; TCRdb keeps only in-frame clonotypes and omits some of them. The data contain more than 85,000 clones, about nine tenths of them singletons. The CDR3 runs 14 residues. V was cut by 7 bases and J by 1 base, with 11 bases left in between. Germline CDR1 and CDR2: MDHEN and SYDVKM. The V and J genes are TRBV28 and TRBJ2-1, with TRBD2 as a possible D gene (6 bases). Sequences were obtained from peripheral blood. This sequence was found in a man aged 60 to 75 with acute or convalescent COVID-19. CDR3: CASKVGGSYNEQFF. Written as DNA, the CDR3 is TGTGCCAGCAAAGTCGGGGGATCCTACAATGAGCAGTTCTTC.